The clone carrying this T cell receptor beta chain was seen many times. Antigen unknown. The CDR3 sequence is 20 residues long. Per germline, CDR1 MNHNS and CDR2 SASEGT. The trim removed 5 bases at V and 4 bases at J, leaving 17 bases unmatched. The data stem from a study of regulatory T cells in long-lasting Graves disease. TCR beta libraries were built with iRepertoire HTBI primers and Arm-PCR of CDR3 regions. TCRdb reprocessed the multiplex PCR reads via MiXCR and lists one record per CDR3 protein. The sample contains about 400,000 distinct CDR3 sequences, under 20% of which appear only once. General study points: TRBV28, TRBJ1-2 and TRBJ2-5 were segments that persistent disease favored.

Stated time point: newly diagnosed GD, antithyroid drugs for less than 3 months. After RNA was extracted from PBMCs, the TCR library was made from it. The same data also went into a second study, on T cells in Graves' hyperthyroidism and ophthalmopathy. That paper states: Uncontrolled infection, other autoimmune disease, pregnancy or lactation led to exclusion. Model predictions of ophthalmopathy came a median 6.5 months before onset.

Here the sequenced sample was peripheral blood mononuclear cells (PBMCs), taken at new diagnosis, from a patient treated with antithyroid drugs. The clonotype originates from a woman between 18 and 29 years old with Graves disease. V usage is TRBV6-1 and J usage is TRBJ2-6; 10 bases fit TRBD1. The CDR3 nucleotides read TGTGCCAGCAGTCGATCGGGACAGGGGAATATACGCCCCGGGGCCAACGTCCTGACTTTC. This codes for CASSRSGQGNIRPGANVLTF.